Shown below are 25 T cell receptor beta chains from a single sample sequenced in a study of neurological immune-mediated disorders. MiXCR was run by TCRdb on the 5' RACE reads, yielding one entry per CDR3 protein. Seen here are some 61,000 distinct CDR3 sequences, 3% to 5% observed once, and the top ten hold approximately 1.2%. Sample: PBMCs. Source of these receptors: a man aged 25-40 years with multiple sclerosis.

This clonotype was seen many times. The chain links TRBV3-1 to TRBJ1-2; TRBD1 is a possible D gene (5 bases). CDR3 length equals 15 residues. Germline CDR1 reads LGHDT; CDR2 reads YNNKEL (reference sequence). Trimming pared 1 base from V and 8 bases from J, leaving 17 bases between. CDR3 DNA sequence: TGTGCCAGCAGCCAAGTGGGACGCGCCGCGTGGGGCTACACCTTC. It specifies CASSQVGRAAWGYTF.

V is TRBV12-3 or TRBV12-4 and J is TRBJ2-7, with D perhaps being TRBD1 or TRBD2 (5 bases each). This CDR3 region has 14 residues. V was shortened by 8 bases and J by 4 bases, with 18 bases between the two germline ends. CDR3 DNA: TGTGCCAGCGGCAACCGGGAAAGGGGATACGAGCAGTACTTC. This gives the protein CASGNRERGYEQYF.

The genes are TRBV28 and TRBJ2-4; unclear D gene. Germline CDR1 reads MDHEN; CDR2 reads SYDVKM. This CDR3 spans 11 amino acids. V was cut by 8 bases and J by 10 bases, with 12 bases left in between. The CDR3 protein is CASRSLKIQYF. CDR3 in DNA: TGTGCCAGCCGTTCCTTGAAAATTCAGTACTTC.

In this sample, this clonotype turned up many times. The chain recombines TRBV20-1 with TRBJ2-3; perhaps TRBD1 as D (5 bases). CDR1 is DFQATT, CDR2 SNEGSKA, per germline (reference sequence). Trimming removed 5 bases from V and 2 bases from J, with 11 bases in between. The CDR3 runs 13 residues. CDR3 amino acids: CSAPDIPTDTQYF. CDR3 nucleotides: TGCAGTGCTCCGGACATTCCCACAGATACGCAGTATTTT.

This clonotype has ten or more counts. The chain links TRBV5-1 to TRBJ2-7; TRBD2 is a possible D gene (7 bases). CDR1 SGHRS and CDR2 YFSETQ come from the germline V gene. CDR3 length equals 19 residues. V lost 4 bases, J lost 6 bases, and 32 bases lay in between. CDR3 loop: CASSLRGLATGGPLGEQYF. CDR3 nucleotides: TGCGCCAGCAGCCTCCGAGGACTCGCGACCGGGGGGCCCCTCGGCGAGCAGTACTTC.

At least ten counts were recorded for this clonotype. The chain combines TRBV20-1 with TRBJ2-1, with TRBD2 matching over 8 bases. CDR1 is DFQATT and CDR2 is SNEGSKA in the germline V gene (reference sequence). The CDR3 runs to 14 residues. The J segment lost 8 bases and the V segment lost 3 bases, leaving 9 bases of the junction unmatched. The chain's CDR3 is CSASGGGASDEQFF. The CDR3, as DNA: TGCAGTGCTAGCGGGGGGGGCGCATCAGATGAGCAGTTCTTC.

This clonotype appeared many times. The chain uses TRBV6-5 and TRBJ2-7; 9 nucleotides line up with TRBD1. Germline loops: CDR1 MNHEY, CDR2 SVGAGI. This CDR3 contains 18 residues. V shed 0 bases and J 2 bases; nucleotides not matched to a gene: 11. The CDR3 nucleotides read TGTGCCAGCAGTTACTCGGGATTTAAGGGACAGGGAACCTACGAGCAGTACTTC. It codes for CASSYSGFKGQGTYEQYF.

This clonotype appeared many times. Germline is not matched at one junction end, which may reflect a read error. The gene calls are TRBV10-1 and TRBJ1-6, with D hard to call. Per the germline V gene, CDR1 is WNHNN and CDR2 is SYGVQD (reference sequence). The CDR3 is 13 residues long. CDR3 sequence reads: CASSVMGNSPLNF. The CDR3 region has the DNA TGCGCCAGCAGTGTGATGGGAAATTCACCCCTCAACTTT.

This clonotype showed up just a few times. The CDR3 DNA reads as TGTGCCAGCAGTAAACAGGGAAGCGGACGCAATGAGCAGTTCTTC. It is translated as CASSKQGSGRNEQFF. The chain has TRBV25-1 and TRBJ2-1; the D gene is possibly TRBD1 (6 bases). Trimming shortened V by 5 bases and J by 6 bases, and 17 bases separated the two germline ends. From germline, CDR1 is MGHDK and CDR2 SYGVNS. The CDR3 contains 15 residues.

There are many counts of this clonotype. The gene calls are TRBV5-1 and TRBJ2-1; no reliable D call. Between the trimmed V and J ends, which lost 4 bases and 7 bases, there was a span of 12 bases. In germline, CDR1 is SGHRS, CDR2 YFSETQ. The CDR3 length is 13 residues. The CDR3 DNA follows: TGCGCCAGCAGCGTCCTAGAGGAGAATGAGCAGTTCTTC. Translating gives CASSVLEENEQFF.

This clonotype was seen repeatedly, ten times or more. The J gene is TRBJ1-1, the V gene TRBV7-9; D perhaps matches TRBD1 (6 bases). Trimming removed 0 bases from V and 10 bases from J, with 15 bases in between. The CDR3 is 14 amino acids. The germline CDR1 and CDR2 sequences are SEHNR and FQNEAQ (reference sequence). CDR3 region: CASSLAATGLVAFF. The CDR3 coding sequence is TGTGCCAGCAGCTTAGCCGCGACAGGACTGGTAGCTTTCTTT. Full variable domain (missing parts from reference TRBV7-9 and TRBJ1-1): DTGVSQNPRHKITKRGQNVTFRCDPISEHNRLYWYRQTLGQGPEFLTYFQNEAQLEKSRLLSDRFSAERPKGSFSTLEIQRTEQGDSAMYLCASSLAATGLVAFFGQGTRLTVV.

This clonotype turned up a few times. A read error is possible here, since a much larger clone lies one base away. This sequence joins TRBV5-1 and TRBJ2-3; a possible D gene is TRBD1 (6 bases). Germline CDR1 SGHRS, CDR2 YFSETQ. Trimming took off 5 bases at V and 4 bases at J, with 11 bases between the two ends. This CDR3 spans 13 amino acids. As DNA, the CDR3 is TGCGCCAGCAGGAGGGGGACGGCAGATACGCAGTATTTT. It codes for CASRRGTADTQYF.

This clonotype was counted at least ten times. The chain links TRBV12-3 or TRBV12-4 to TRBJ1-1; D is possibly TRBD1 (6 bases). CDR3 length: 13 residues. V lost 3 bases and J lost 3, with 8 bases in between. CDR3 region: CASSLRGYTEAFF. DNA of the CDR3: TGTGCCAGCAGTTTGAGGGGGTACACTGAAGCTTTCTTT.

V and J are TRBV5-1 and TRBJ2-5; 8 nucleotides line up with TRBD1. CDR1 is SGHRS and CDR2 is YFSETQ in the germline V gene. V trimming: 1 base; J trimming: 5 bases; junction bases outside the gene matches: 4. The CDR3 is made up of 14 amino acids. This CDR3 is CASSLSGQAETQYF. The CDR3 nucleotides read TGCGCCAGCAGCTTGTCGGGACAGGCTGAGACCCAGTACTTC.

This clonotype was recorded a few times. The CDR3 region has the DNA TGTGCCAGCAGTCGACTCGGACTAGCGGGGGGCAAGGATTGGAATGAGCAGTTCTTC. Its protein product is CASSRLGLAGGKDWNEQFF. The V call is TRBV6-5, the J call TRBJ2-1; TRBD2 aligns across 14 bases. J lost 7 bases, V lost 5 bases, and 16 bases had no gene match. Per the germline V gene, CDR1 is MNHEY and CDR2 is SVGAGI. This CDR3 has 19 amino acids.

At least ten counts were recorded for this clonotype. The rearrangement links TRBV4-2 to TRBJ2-1, with TRBD2 identical over 9 bases. With V trimmed by 0 bases and J by 3 bases, 9 bases remained unmatched. Germline assignment: CDR1 LGHNA and CDR2 YNFKEQ. The CDR3 contains 18 residues. CDR3 bases: TGTGCCAGCAGCCAAGAGACAAGGCTAGCGGGGCTCTACAATGAGCAGTTCTTC. This translates into CASSQETRLAGLYNEQFF.

This clonotype was seen ten or more times. The chain has TRBV10-3 and TRBJ2-3; TRBD2 matches at 13 bases. V lost 10 bases and J lost 7; bases outside the gene matches: 8. The CDR3 runs to 14 residues. In germline, CDR1 is ENHRY, CDR2 SYGVKD. The CDR3 DNA sequence: TGTGCCACTTATCCCGGGACTAGCGGGAATACGCAGTATTTT. Its protein is CATYPGTSGNTQYF.

This clonotype was recorded at least ten times. This rearrangement joins TRBV5-1 to TRBJ2-3; D remains unclear. V shed 0 bases and J shed 0 bases, with 2 bases lying between them. Germline loops: CDR1 SGHRS, CDR2 YFSETQ. The CDR3 is 13 amino acids. The CDR3 here is CASSLESTDTQYF. In DNA, the CDR3 is TGCGCCAGCAGCTTGGAAAGCACAGATACGCAGTATTTT.

Many counts were recorded for this clonotype. The chain joins TRBV7-2 to TRBJ1-4; no clear D gene. Germline V gives CDR1 SGHTA, CDR2 FQGNSA. This CDR3 has 16 amino acids. V lost 2 bases to trimming and J lost 8 bases, with 18 bases between them. The CDR3 DNA is TGTGCCAGCAGCTTACAAGGTCGCTCCGGCGGGGAAAAACTGTTTTTT. Protein sequence: CASSLQGRSGGEKLFF. Combining the CDR3 with reference TRBV7-2 and TRBJ1-4 gives the whole variable domain GAGVSQSPSNKVTEKGKDVELRCDPISGHTALYWYRQSLGQGLEFLIYFQGNSAPDKSGLPSDRFSAERTGGSVSTLTIQRTQQEDSAVYLCASSLQGRSGGEKLFFGSGTQLSVL.

There are many counts of this clonotype. J is TRBJ1-2 and V is TRBV5-1; 12 bases fit TRBD1. The CDR3 extends over 16 amino acids. The germline CDR1 and CDR2 sequences are SGHRS and YFSETQ. Trimming took 3 bases from V and 7 from J; bases not matched to a gene: 10. Here the CDR3 DNA reads TGCGCCAGCAGCTCGGCTATGGGACAGGGGGCGTTTGGCTACACCTTC. Its translation is CASSSAMGQGAFGYTF.

This clonotype was seen many times. This chain connects TRBV20-1 to TRBJ2-7, with 10 bases identical to TRBD2. Looked up from germline, CDR1 is DFQATT and CDR2 is SNEGSKA (reference sequence). V lost 5 bases and J lost 3; bases outside the gene matches: 7. The CDR3 consists of 14 residues. The CDR3 spells CSAPDQRGGYEQYF. The CDR3 DNA reads as TGCAGTGCTCCGGACCAGCGGGGGGGCTACGAGCAGTACTTC.

Many counts were recorded for this clonotype. The rearrangement links TRBV12-3 or TRBV12-4 to TRBJ1-2; possibly TRBD1 for D (5 bases). V dropped 1 base and J dropped 4 bases, with 13 bases sitting between them. The CDR3 has 15 residues. CDR3 region: CASSLDPRQIYGYTF. The CDR3 coding sequence is TGTGCCAGCAGTTTAGACCCCCGACAGATCTATGGCTACACCTTC.

This clonotype was recorded many times. The chain uses TRBV10-3 and TRBJ1-1; TRBD1 aligns across 11 bases. V lost 2 bases to trimming and J lost 1 base; unmatched junction nucleotides: 0. In germline, CDR1 is ENHRY, CDR2 SYGVKD. The length of the CDR3 is 15 residues. In DNA, the CDR3 is TGTGCCATCAGTGAGGGGACAGGGGGGAACACTGAAGCTTTCTTT. Encoded protein: CAISEGTGGNTEAFF.

In its sample, this clonotype was seen many times. This rearrangement joins TRBV20-1 to TRBJ1-1; 9 bases fit TRBD1. The germline gives CDR1 DFQATT, CDR2 SNEGSKA (reference sequence). V trimming: 6 bases; J trimming: 3 bases; junction bases outside the gene matches: 5. The CDR3 has 13 residues. This CDR3 reads CSAGDRGYTEAFF. The CDR3 nucleotides are TGCAGTGCGGGCGACAGGGGGTACACTGAAGCTTTCTTT.

This clonotype appeared a few times. This chain connects TRBV5-1 to TRBJ1-1, with TRBD1 as a possible D gene (6 bases). This CDR3 contains 15 residues. The V and J ends lost 3 bases and 4 bases respectively, with 16 bases between them. Per germline, CDR1 SGHRS and CDR2 YFSETQ. CDR3 sequence (DNA): TGCGCCAGCAGCTCCAGGGGTTGGAGTGCCACTGAAGCTTTCTTT. Protein product: CASSSRGWSATEAFF.